These 21 T cell receptor beta chains were all obtained from the same sample, sequenced in a study of graft-versus-host responses after intestinal transplantation. Method: immunoSEQ multiplex PCR; TCRdb's copy keeps in-frame clones and lacks some. The sample consists of 80,000 to 100,000 clones, less than 90% of them appearing once. These receptors have no known antigen. Material: unstimulated CD8+ T cells sorted from spleen or lymph node cells, obtained before intestinal transplant. The receptors derive from a human donor who received an intestinal transplant.

The chain carries TRBV27 and TRBJ2-1; D could derive from TRBD1 or TRBD2 (5 bases each). Germline lookup yields CDR1 MNHEY and CDR2 SMNVEV (reference sequence). The CDR3 is 16 residues long. V lost 2 bases and J 10 bases, leaving 21 bases between the germline ends. CDR3 protein: CASSLPSWAPQGEQFF. CDR3 sequence (DNA): TGTGCCAGCAGTTTACCTAGCTGGGCTCCTCAGGGAGAGCAGTTCTTC.

V gene TRBV6-5 combines with J gene TRBJ2-3; 10 bases map to TRBD2. This CDR3 spans 15 amino acids. V gave up 4 bases and J gave up 5 bases; unmatched junction bases: 6. CDR1 and CDR2 (germline): MNHEY, SVGAGI. CDR3 coding DNA: TGTGCCAGCAGTTTAACTAGCGGGATAAAAGATACGCAGTATTTT. This sequence encodes CASSLTSGIKDTQYF.

This chain links TRBV7-9 with TRBJ1-1; D unresolved. The CDR3 extends over 13 amino acids. V was shortened by 1 base and J by 6 bases, with 9 bases between the two germline ends. CDR1 and CDR2 (germline): SEHNR, FQNEAQ (reference sequence). CDR3 bases: TGTGCCAGCAGCTTAGACAGTATCCCTGAAGCTTTCTTT. Its translation: CASSLDSIPEAFF.

This sequence joins TRBV6-5 and TRBJ1-5, with a tentative D call TRBD1 (6 bases). The CDR3 sequence is 15 residues long. With 5 bases removed from V and 3 bases from J, the gap between germline ends came to 14 bases. Germline V lookup: CDR1 MNHEY, CDR2 SVGAGI. CDR3 in DNA: TGTGCCAGCAGTGCGTCAGGGGACAACAATCAGCCCCAGCATTTT. It translates to CASSASGDNNQPQHF.

This sequence joins TRBV5-4 and TRBJ2-1, with 11 bases lining up with TRBD2. Trimming took 2 bases from V and 9 from J; bases not matched to a gene: 13. The germline V gene encodes CDR1 SGHNT and CDR2 YYREEE (reference sequence). The CDR3 has 17 amino acids. CDR3 in amino acids: CASSFVPVAGGPGEQFF. The CDR3 nucleotides are TGTGCCAGCAGCTTTGTCCCGGTAGCGGGGGGGCCGGGTGAGCAGTTCTTC.

This clone was detected a few times. The rearrangement links TRBV2 to TRBJ2-3; D might be TRBD2 (6 bases). The CDR3 loop spans 14 amino acids. From germline, CDR1 is SNHLY and CDR2 FYNNEI. Trimming shortened V by 7 bases and J by 2 bases, and 13 bases separated the two germline ends. Written as DNA, the CDR3 is TGTGCCAGCAATCCGGGACTCCTCACAGATACGCAGTATTTT. Translation: CASNPGLLTDTQYF.

The CDR3 bases are TGTGCTAGTGGTTTGGACTGGTCTTCCTACAATGAGCAGTTCTTC. Protein product: CASGLDWSSYNEQFF. The V call is TRBV12-5, the J call TRBJ2-1; D is ambiguous. Germline CDR1 LGHNT, CDR2 FRNRAP. This CDR3 region has 15 residues. Trimming pared 1 base from V and 1 base from J, leaving 8 bases between.

A single count supports this clone. The genes are TRBV6-4 and TRBJ1-6; TRBD1 agrees at 7 bases. V was clipped by 6 bases and J by 9 bases; unmatched bases: 14. CDR1 MRHNA and CDR2 SNTAGT come from the germline V gene. This CDR3 comprises 16 residues. CDR3 coding DNA: TGTGCCAGCAGATTCTCGAGGACAGGTCGGATTTCACCCCTCCACTTT. It codes for CASRFSRTGRISPLHF.

This clone was seen just once. The CDR3 nucleotides read TGCAGCGGGGGTTCAGGGTCCACTGAAGCTTTCTTT. This gives the protein CSGGSGSTEAFF. The chain recombines TRBV29-1 with TRBJ1-1, with a weak D call TRBD1 (5 bases). Germline CDR1 reads SQVTM; CDR2 reads ANQGSEA. This CDR3 spans 12 amino acids. V lost 7 bases and J 4 bases, leaving 13 bases between the germline ends.

The rearrangement links TRBV19 to TRBJ2-1; TRBD2 might be the D (7 bases). This CDR3 comprises 15 residues. The germline CDR1 and CDR2 sequences are LNHDA and SQIVND (reference sequence). V lost 2 bases, J lost 2 bases, and 10 bases lay in between. CDR3: CASSISGGAYNEQFF. The CDR3 DNA is TGTGCCAGTAGTATATCGGGGGGCGCCTACAATGAGCAGTTCTTC.

This rearrangement joins TRBV28 to TRBJ2-6, with no clear D. CDR1 and CDR2 (germline): MDHEN, SYDVKM. The CDR3 has 15 amino acids. The V end was cut by 4 bases, the J end by 0 bases, with 7 bases between. The CDR3 DNA follows: TGTGCCAGCAGTTATTTTAGCTCTGGGGCCAACGTCCTGACTTTC. The encoded protein is CASSYFSSGANVLTF.

CDR3 bases: TGTGCCAGCAGCCCATCCGGGACAGCTAATGAAAAACTGTTTTTT. Its protein is CASSPSGTANEKLFF. The chain carries TRBV11-2 and TRBJ1-4; 7 nucleotides align to TRBD1. Germline CDR1 is SGHAT and CDR2 is FQNNGV. This CDR3 has 15 residues. Trimming removed 5 bases from V and 3 bases from J; junction bases left unmatched: 6.

The J gene is TRBJ2-5, the V gene TRBV28; no clear D gene. Trimming removed 5 bases at V and 0 bases at J, with 16 bases between. The CDR3 consists of 16 residues. The V gene's germline CDR1 is MDHEN and CDR2 SYDVKM. The CDR3 spells CASSRIAWVDQETQYF. As DNA, the CDR3 is TGTGCCAGCAGTCGTATAGCCTGGGTGGACCAAGAGACCCAGTACTTC.

The chain links TRBV9 to TRBJ2-1; D gene ambiguous. CDR1 is SGDLS and CDR2 is YYNGEE in the germline V gene. The CDR3 length is 14 residues. Between the trimmed V and J ends, which lost 4 bases and 8 bases, there was a span of 16 bases. The CDR3 nucleotides are TGTGCCAGCAGCCCATTAGGGCTCGACGATGAGCAGTTCTTC. As protein: CASSPLGLDDEQFF.

This chain connects TRBV27 to TRBJ2-1, with D tentatively TRBD2 (5 bases). This CDR3 has 15 residues. The germline V gene encodes CDR1 MNHEY and CDR2 SMNVEV (reference sequence). V lost 2 bases, J lost 5 bases, and 13 bases lay in between. The CDR3 is CASSLLAGGHNEQFF. Here the CDR3 DNA reads TGTGCCAGCAGTTTACTCGCGGGCGGGCACAATGAGCAGTTCTTC.

The chain is built from TRBV27 and TRBJ2-6, with a weak D call TRBD1 (6 bases). The CDR3 covers 17 residues. V shed 3 bases and J shed 0 bases, with 12 bases lying between them. Germline lookup yields CDR1 MNHEY and CDR2 SMNVEV (reference sequence). The CDR3 is CASSLDSVSSGANVLTF. CDR3 bases: TGTGCCAGCAGTTTGGACAGCGTTAGCTCTGGGGCCAACGTCCTGACTTTC. Full variable domain (rest looked up from reference TRBV27 and TRBJ2-6): EAQVTQNPRYLITVTGKKLTVTCSQNMNHEYMSWYRQDPGLGLRQIYYSMNVEVTDKGDVPEGYKVSRKEKRNFPLILESPSPNQTSLYFCASSLDSVSSGANVLTFGAGSRLTVL.

This clone appeared once. The CDR3 coding sequence is TGTGCCAGCAGCGACCCTCTTTCGGGGGGAGGGATGAACACTGAAGCTTTCTTT. The encoded protein is CASSDPLSGGGMNTEAFF. This chain uses TRBV9 with TRBJ1-1, with a possible D match to TRBD1 (5 bases). CDR3 length: 18 amino acids. CDR1 is SGDLS, CDR2 YYNGEE, per germline. The V gene lost 3 bases and the J gene lost 0 bases, with 21 bases spanning the gap.

This clone showed up just a few times. V usage is TRBV6-5 and J usage is TRBJ2-5; 8 bases match TRBD1. The CDR3 is made up of 15 amino acids. Germline V gene lookup returns CDR1 MNHEY and CDR2 SVGAGI. Trimming cost V 6 bases and J 5 bases; bases outside gene matches: 11. The CDR3 nucleotides read TGTGCCAGCAGCGAGAGGACAGGGCTTAGGGAGACCCAGTACTTC. Residues: CASSERTGLRETQYF.

The genes are TRBV29-1 and TRBJ2-7; TRBD1 might be the D (5 bases). The germline CDR1 and CDR2 sequences are SQVTM and ANQGSEA. CDR3 size: 16 residues. The V end was cut by 4 bases, the J end by 3 bases, with 22 bases between. The CDR3 here is CSVGAIWGGVIYEQYF. CDR3 bases: TGCAGCGTTGGAGCTATATGGGGCGGAGTAATCTACGAGCAGTACTTC.

The chain employs TRBV2 and TRBJ2-2; TRBD2 aligns across 9 bases. V trimming: 8 bases; J trimming: 3 bases; junction bases outside the gene matches: 10. This CDR3 is built from 16 residues. CDR1 is SNHLY, CDR2 FYNNEI, per germline. The CDR3 is CASLGAGGLYTGELFF. CDR3 bases: TGTGCCAGCTTAGGGGCGGGAGGGCTCTACACCGGGGAGCTGTTTTTT. Complete variable domain (other parts from reference TRBV2 and TRBJ2-2): EPEVTQTPSHQVTQMGQEVILRCVPISNHLYFYWYRQILGQKVEFLVSFYNNEISEKSEIFDDQFSVERPDGSNFTLKIRSTKLEDSAMYFCASLGAGGLYTGELFFGEGSRLTVL.

This rearrangement joins TRBV16 to TRBJ1-2; a weak D match, TRBD1 (6 bases). V was clipped by 0 bases and J by 6 bases, with 17 bases between them. The CDR3 is made up of 16 amino acids. Looked up from germline, CDR1 is KGHSY and CDR2 is FQNENV. This chain's CDR3 is CASSQSMAGVVNGYTF. DNA for the CDR3: TGTGCCAGCAGCCAATCGATGGCAGGGGTGGTGAATGGCTACACCTTC.